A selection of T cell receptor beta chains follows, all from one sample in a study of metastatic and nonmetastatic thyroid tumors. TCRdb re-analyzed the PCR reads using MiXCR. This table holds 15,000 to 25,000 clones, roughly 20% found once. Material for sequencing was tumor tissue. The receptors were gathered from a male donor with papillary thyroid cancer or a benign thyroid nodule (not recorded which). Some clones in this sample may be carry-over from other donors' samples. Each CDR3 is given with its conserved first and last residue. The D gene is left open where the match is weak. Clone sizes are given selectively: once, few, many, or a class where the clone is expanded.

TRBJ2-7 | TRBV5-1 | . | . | CASSRLGVQRFTNYEQYF | TGCGCCAGCAGTCGGCTTGGTGTCCAGCGGTTCACCAACTACGAGCAGTACTTC
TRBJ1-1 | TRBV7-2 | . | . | CASSLFPMGQGTGVWVGAFF | TGTGCCAGCAGCTTATTCCCAATGGGTCAGGGGACGGGGGTATGGGTAGGAGCTTTCTTT
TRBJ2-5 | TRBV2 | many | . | CASGTGTRETQYF | TGTGCCAGCGGGACAGGGACTAGAGAGACCCAGTACTTC
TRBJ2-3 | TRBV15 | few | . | CATSIEDGGGTDTQYF | TGTGCCACCAGTATAGAAGACGGGGGTGGCACAGATACGCAGTATTTT
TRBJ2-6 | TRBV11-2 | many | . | CASSPLSGANVLTF | TGTGCCAGCAGCCCTCTCTCGGGGGCCAACGTCCTGACTTTC
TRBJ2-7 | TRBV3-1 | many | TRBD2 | CASNPGGTYEQYF | TGTGCCAGCAATCCGGGGGGTACCTACGAGCAGTACTTC
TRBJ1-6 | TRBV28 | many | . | CASSFSLAVNNSPLHF | TGTGCCAGCAGTTTCTCCCTAGCGGTGAACAATTCACCCCTCCACTTT
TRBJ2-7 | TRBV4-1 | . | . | CASSYGRGLSGYEQYF | TGCGCCAGCAGCTACGGGAGAGGCCTAAGCGGGTACGAGCAGTACTTC
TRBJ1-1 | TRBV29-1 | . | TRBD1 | CSVEDLRTGEGF | TGCAGCGTTGAAGATCTAAGGACAGGAGAGGGGTTT
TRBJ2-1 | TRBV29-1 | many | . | CSVERQTYNEQFF | TGCAGCGTTGAAAGACAAACCTACAATGAGCAGTTCTTC
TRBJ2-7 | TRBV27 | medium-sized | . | CASSGKLVDEQYF | TGTGCCAGCAGTGGCAAACTAGTAGACGAGCAGTACTTC
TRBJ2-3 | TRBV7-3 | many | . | CASSSYYQDTQYF | TGTGCCAGCAGCTCGTACTACCAAGATACGCAGTATTTT
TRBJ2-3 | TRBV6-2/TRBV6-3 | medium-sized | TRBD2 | CASRPSGRASTDTQYF | TGTGCCAGCAGACCTAGCGGGAGGGCTAGCACAGATACGCAGTATTTT
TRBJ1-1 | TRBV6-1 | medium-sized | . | CASSRWGSEAFF | TGTGCCAGCAGTCGTTGGGGGTCTGAAGCTTTCTTT
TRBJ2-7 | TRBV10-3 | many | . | CAIGQTYEQYF | TGTGCCATTGGACAGACCTACGAGCAGTACTTC
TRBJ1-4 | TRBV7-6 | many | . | CASSSGTTNEKLFF | TGTGCCAGCAGCTCAGGGACCACTAATGAAAAACTGTTTTTT
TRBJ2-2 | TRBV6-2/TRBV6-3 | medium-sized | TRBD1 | CASSSGTENTGELFF | TGTGCCAGCAGTTCCGGGACAGAGAACACCGGGGAGCTGTTTTTT
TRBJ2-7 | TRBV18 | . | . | CASSIDKSIEHYF | TGTGCCAGCTCAATAGACAAATCCATCGAGCATTACTTC
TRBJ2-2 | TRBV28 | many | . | CASRTAGELFF | TGTGCCAGCAGAACCGCCGGGGAGCTGTTTTTT
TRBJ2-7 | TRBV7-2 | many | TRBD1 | CASSFFGQGALSAEQYF | TGTGCCAGCAGCTTCTTTGGACAGGGGGCGCTTTCGGCCGAGCAGTACTTC
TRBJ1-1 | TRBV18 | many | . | CASSPPSTEGTEAFF | TGTGCCAGCTCACCACCTTCAACCGAGGGAACTGAAGCTTTCTTT
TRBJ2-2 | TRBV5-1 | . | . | CASSRNRGGLTGELFF | TGCGCCAGCAGCCGGAACAGGGGGGGACTCACCGGGGAGCTGTTTTTT
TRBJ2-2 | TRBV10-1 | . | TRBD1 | CASRAGTGWISKQNTGELFF | TGCGCCAGCAGGGCCGGGACAGGGTGGATTTCTAAGCAGAATACCGGGGAGCTGTTTTTT
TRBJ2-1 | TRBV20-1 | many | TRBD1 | CSAETGGGVDEQFF | TGCAGTGCTGAGACAGGGGGCGGAGTGGATGAGCAGTTCTTC
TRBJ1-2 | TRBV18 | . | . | CASSPGTDYGYTF | TGTGCCAGCTCACCAGGGACGGATTATGGCTACACCTTC
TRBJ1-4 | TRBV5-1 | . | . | CASSLSRGEEKLFF | TGCGCCAGCAGCTTGTCACGGGGCGAGGAAAAACTGTTTTTT
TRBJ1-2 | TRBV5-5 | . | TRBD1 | CDSSPGTGSYGYTF | TGTGACAGCAGCCCTGGGACAGGGAGCTATGGGTACACCTTC
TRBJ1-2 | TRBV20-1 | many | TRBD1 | CSARDDIGQGLSLNYGYTF | TGCAGTGCTAGAGATGATATAGGACAGGGGTTGTCCCTTAACTATGGCTACACCTTC
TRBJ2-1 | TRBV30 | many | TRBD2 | CAWAGGLAGVGEQFF | TGTGCCTGGGCCGGGGGACTAGCGGGAGTCGGAGAGCAGTTCTTC
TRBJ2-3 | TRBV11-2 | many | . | CASSLHTSTDTQYF | TGTGCCAGCAGCCTTCATACTAGCACAGATACGCAGTATTTT
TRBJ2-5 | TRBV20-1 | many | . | CSAREYGGAYQETQYF | TGCAGTGCTAGAGAGTATGGGGGAGCGTACCAAGAGACCCAGTACTTC
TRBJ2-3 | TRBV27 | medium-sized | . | CASSRTRTDTQYF | TGTGCCAGCAGCAGGACCCGCACAGATACGCAGTATTTT
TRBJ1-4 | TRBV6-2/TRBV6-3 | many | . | CASSYSEKLFF | TGTGCCAGCAGTTACTCGGAAAAACTGTTTTTT
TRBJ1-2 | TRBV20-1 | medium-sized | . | CSAEQGNYGYTF | TGCAGTGCAGAACAGGGAAACTATGGCTACACCTTC
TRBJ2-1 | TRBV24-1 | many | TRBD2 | CATSDLSGTSEGLNEQFF | TGTGCCACCAGTGATTTGTCCGGGACTAGCGAAGGGCTCAATGAGCAGTTCTTC
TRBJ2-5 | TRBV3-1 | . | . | CASCQAGSNGETQYF | TGTGCCAGCTGCCAGGCGGGGAGTAATGGAGAGACCCAGTACTTC
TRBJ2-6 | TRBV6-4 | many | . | CASSDTSSGANVLTF | TGTGCCAGCAGTGACACTAGCTCTGGGGCCAACGTCCTGACTTTC
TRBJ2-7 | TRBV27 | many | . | CASSSVGGPYEQYF | TGTGCCAGCAGTTCCGTCGGGGGCCCTTACGAGCAGTACTTC
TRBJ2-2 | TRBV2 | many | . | CASSWTQNTGELFF | TGTGCCAGCAGTTGGACCCAGAACACCGGGGAGCTGTTTTTT
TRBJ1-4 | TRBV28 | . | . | CASSSAGQPNEKLFF | TGTGCCAGCAGTTCAGCGGGACAACCTAATGAAAAACTGTTTTTT
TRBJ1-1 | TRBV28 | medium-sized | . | CASSPSRKNTEAFF | TGTGCCAGCAGTCCATCACGGAAGAACACTGAAGCTTTCTTT
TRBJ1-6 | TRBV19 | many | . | CASSIGGVRSPLHF | TGTGCCAGTAGTATAGGAGGGGTCCGGTCACCCCTCCACTTT
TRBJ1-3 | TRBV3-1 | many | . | CASSQGRSGTGGNTIYF | TGTGCCAGCAGCCAAGGGAGATCAGGTACGGGAGGAAACACCATATATTTT
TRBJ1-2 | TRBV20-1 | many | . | CSALSGQGGYTF | TGCAGTGCTCTGAGCGGACAAGGGGGCTACACCTTC
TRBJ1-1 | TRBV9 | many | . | CASSVGGANTEAFF | TGTGCCAGCAGCGTAGGGGGCGCAAACACTGAAGCTTTCTTT
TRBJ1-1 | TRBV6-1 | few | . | CASKHRVRGAFF | TGTGCCAGCAAGCACAGGGTGCGAGGAGCTTTCTTT
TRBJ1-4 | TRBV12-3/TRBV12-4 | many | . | CASRKGTNEKLFF | TGTGCCAGCAGGAAAGGGACTAATGAAAAACTGTTTTTT
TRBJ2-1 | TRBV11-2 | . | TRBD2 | CASSSTTSGRVEQFF | TGTGCCAGCAGCTCGACGACGAGCGGGAGGGTTGAGCAGTTCTTC
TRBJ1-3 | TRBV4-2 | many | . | CASSQRTENTIYF | TGTGCCAGCAGCCAACGGACAGAAAACACCATATATTTT
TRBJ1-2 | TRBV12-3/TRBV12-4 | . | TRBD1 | CASSRGQAYGYTF | TGTGCCAGCAGTCGGGGACAGGCCTATGGCTACACCTTC
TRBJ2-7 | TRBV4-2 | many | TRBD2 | CASRTGTSGSYAYEQYF | TGTGCCAGCAGGACCGGGACTAGCGGGAGTTATGCATACGAGCAGTACTTC